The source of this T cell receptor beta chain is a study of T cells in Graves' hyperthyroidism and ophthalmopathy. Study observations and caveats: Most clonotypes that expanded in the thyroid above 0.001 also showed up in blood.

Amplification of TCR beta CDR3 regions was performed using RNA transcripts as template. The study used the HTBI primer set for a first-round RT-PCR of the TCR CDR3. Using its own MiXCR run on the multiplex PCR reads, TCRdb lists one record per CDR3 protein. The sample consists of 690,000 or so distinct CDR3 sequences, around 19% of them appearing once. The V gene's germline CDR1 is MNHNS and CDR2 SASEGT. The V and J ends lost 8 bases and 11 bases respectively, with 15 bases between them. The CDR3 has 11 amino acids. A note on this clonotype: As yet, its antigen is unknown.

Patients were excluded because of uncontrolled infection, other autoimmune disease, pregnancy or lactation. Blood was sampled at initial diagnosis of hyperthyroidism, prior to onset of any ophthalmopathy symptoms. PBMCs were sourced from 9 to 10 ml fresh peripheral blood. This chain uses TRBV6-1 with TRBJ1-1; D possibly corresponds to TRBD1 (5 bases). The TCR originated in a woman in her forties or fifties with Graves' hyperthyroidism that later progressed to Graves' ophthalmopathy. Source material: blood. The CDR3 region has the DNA TGTGCCAGCGACAGAACAAAGGCGGCTTTCTTT. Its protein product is CASDRTKAAFF.